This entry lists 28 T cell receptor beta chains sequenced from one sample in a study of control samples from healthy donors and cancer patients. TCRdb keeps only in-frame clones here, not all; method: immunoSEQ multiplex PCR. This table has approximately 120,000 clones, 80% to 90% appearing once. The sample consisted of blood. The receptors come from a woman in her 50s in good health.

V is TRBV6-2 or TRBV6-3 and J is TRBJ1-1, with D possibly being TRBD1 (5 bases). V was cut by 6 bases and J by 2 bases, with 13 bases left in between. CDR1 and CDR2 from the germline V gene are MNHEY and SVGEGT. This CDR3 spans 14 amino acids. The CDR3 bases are TGTGCCAGCAGCCCAGCCAGGGCCAACACTGAAGCTTTCTTT. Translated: CASSPARANTEAFF.

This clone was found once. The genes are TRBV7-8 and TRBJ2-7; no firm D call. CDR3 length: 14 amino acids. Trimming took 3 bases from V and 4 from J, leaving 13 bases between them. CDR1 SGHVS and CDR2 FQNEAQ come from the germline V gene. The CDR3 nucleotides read TGTGCCAGCAGCTTCTATCAACAACCTTACGAGCAGTACGTC. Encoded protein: CASSFYQQPYEQYV.

The CDR3: CASSLEGGAYEQFF. CDR3 DNA: TGTGCCAGCAGCTTAGAAGGGGGCGCATATGAGCAGTTCTTC. This chain uses TRBV7-9 with TRBJ2-1; the match to TRBD1 covers 7 bases. This CDR3 region has 14 residues. Trimming cost V 1 base and J 8 bases; bases outside gene matches: 5. CDR1 is SEHNR, CDR2 FQNEAQ, per germline (reference sequence).

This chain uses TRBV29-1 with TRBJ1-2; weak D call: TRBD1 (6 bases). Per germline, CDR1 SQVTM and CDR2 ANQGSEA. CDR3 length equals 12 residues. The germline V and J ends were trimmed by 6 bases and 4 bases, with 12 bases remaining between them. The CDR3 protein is CSVPPDSYGYTF. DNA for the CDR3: TGCAGCGTCCCCCCGGACAGCTATGGCTACACCTTC.

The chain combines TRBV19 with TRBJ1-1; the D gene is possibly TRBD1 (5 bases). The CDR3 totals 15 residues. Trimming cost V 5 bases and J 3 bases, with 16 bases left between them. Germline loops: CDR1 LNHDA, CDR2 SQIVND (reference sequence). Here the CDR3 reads CASSPFGAGDTEAFF. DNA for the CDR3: TGTGCCAGTAGTCCATTCGGGGCGGGTGACACTGAAGCTTTCTTT.

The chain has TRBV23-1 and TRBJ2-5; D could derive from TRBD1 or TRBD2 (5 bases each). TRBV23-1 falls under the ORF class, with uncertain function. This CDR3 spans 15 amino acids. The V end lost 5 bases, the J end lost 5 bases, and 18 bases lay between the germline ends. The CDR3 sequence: CASSKGPRNRETQYF. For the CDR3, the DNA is TGCGCCAGCAGTAAGGGACCAAGGAACAGGGAGACCCAGTACTTC.

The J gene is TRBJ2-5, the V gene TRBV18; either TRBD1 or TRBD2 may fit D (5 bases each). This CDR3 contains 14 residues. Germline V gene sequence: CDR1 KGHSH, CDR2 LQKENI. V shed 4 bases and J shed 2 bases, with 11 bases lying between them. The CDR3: CASSRLGRQETQYF. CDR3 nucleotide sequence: TGTGCCAGCTCACGGCTGGGACGTCAAGAGACCCAGTACTTC.

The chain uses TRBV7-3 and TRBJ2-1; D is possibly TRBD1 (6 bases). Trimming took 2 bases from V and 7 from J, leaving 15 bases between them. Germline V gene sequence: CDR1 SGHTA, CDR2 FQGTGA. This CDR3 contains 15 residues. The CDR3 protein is CASSLPSQGWNEQFF. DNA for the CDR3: TGTGCCAGCAGCTTACCGTCCCAGGGGTGGAATGAGCAGTTCTTC. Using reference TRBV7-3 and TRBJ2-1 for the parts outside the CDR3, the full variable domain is GAGVSQTPSNKVTEKGKYVELRCDPISGHTALYWYRQSLGQGPEFLIYFQGTGAADDSGLPNDRFFAVRPEGSVSTLKIQRTERGDSAVYLCASSLPSQGWNEQFFGPGTRLTVL.

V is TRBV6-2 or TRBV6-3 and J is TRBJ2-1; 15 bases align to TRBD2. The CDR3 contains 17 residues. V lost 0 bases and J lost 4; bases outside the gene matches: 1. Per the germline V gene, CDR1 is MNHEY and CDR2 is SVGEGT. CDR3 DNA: TGTGCCAGCAGTTACTCGGGACTAGCGGGGGGTTACAATGAGCAGTTCTTC. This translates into CASSYSGLAGGYNEQFF.

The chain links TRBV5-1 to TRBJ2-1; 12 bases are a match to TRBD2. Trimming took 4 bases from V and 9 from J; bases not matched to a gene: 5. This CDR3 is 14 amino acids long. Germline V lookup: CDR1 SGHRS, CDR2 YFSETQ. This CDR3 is CASSQTSGGGEQFF. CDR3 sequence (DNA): TGCGCCAGCAGCCAGACTAGCGGGGGAGGTGAGCAGTTCTTC.

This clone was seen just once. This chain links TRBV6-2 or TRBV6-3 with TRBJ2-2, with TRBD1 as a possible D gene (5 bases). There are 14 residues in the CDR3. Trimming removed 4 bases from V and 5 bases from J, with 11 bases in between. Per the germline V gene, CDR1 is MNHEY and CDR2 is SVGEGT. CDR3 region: CASSSTGWTGELFF. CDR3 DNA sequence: TGTGCCAGCAGTTCCACAGGTTGGACCGGGGAGCTGTTTTTT.

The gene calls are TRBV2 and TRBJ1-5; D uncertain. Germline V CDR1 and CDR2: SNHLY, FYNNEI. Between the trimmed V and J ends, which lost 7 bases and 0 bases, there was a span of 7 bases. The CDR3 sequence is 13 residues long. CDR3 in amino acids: CASKRYSNQPQHF. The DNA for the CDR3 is TGTGCCAGCAAACGGTATAGCAATCAGCCCCAGCATTTT.

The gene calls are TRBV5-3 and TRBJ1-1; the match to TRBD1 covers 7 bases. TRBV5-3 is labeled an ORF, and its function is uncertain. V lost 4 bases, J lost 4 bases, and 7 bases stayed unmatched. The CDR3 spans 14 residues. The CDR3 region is CARSLPRTGTEAFF. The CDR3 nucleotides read TGTGCCAGAAGCCTGCCCCGGACAGGCACTGAAGCTTTCTTT.

The chain's CDR3 is CASSSLSFGGDTQYF. DNA of the CDR3: TGTGCCAGCAGTTCCCTCTCCTTTGGGGGGGATACGCAGTATTTT. The chain has TRBV27 and TRBJ2-3; possibly TRBD2 for D (6 bases). The CDR3 is made up of 15 amino acids. Trimming shortened V by 4 bases and J by 6 bases, and 17 bases separated the two germline ends. Germline V CDR1 and CDR2: MNHEY, SMNVEV (reference sequence).

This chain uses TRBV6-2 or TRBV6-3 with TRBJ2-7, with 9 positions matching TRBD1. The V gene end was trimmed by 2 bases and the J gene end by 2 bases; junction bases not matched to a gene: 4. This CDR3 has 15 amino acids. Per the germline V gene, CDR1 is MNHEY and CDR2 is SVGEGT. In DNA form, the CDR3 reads TGTGCCAGCAGTTACCCCGGGACAGGGACCTACGAGCAGTACGTC. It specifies CASSYPGTGTYEQYV.

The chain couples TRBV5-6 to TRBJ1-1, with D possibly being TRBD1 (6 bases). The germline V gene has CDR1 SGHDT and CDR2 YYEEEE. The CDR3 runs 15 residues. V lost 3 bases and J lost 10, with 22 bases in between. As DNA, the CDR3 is TGTGCCAGCAGCTCCCCGGGACAACCTCCGTCGGGAGCTTTCTTT. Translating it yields CASSSPGQPPSGAFF.

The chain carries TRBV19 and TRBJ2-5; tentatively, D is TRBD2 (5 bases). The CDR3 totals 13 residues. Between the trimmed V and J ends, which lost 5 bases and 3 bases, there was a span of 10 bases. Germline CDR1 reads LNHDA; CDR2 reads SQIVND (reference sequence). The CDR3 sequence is CASSSLAEETQYF. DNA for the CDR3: TGTGCCAGTAGTTCGCTAGCTGAAGAGACCCAGTACTTC.

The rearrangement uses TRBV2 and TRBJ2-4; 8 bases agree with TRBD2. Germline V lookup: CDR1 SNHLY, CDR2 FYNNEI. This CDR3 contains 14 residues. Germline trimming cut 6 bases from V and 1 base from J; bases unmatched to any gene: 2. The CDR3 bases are TGTGCCAGCAGGGAGCGGGGGGCCAAAAACATTCAGTACTTC. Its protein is CASRERGAKNIQYF.

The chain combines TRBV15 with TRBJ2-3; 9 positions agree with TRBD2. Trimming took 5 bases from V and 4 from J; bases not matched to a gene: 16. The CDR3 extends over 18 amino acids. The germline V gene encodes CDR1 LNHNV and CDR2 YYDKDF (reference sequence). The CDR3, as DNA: TGTGCCACCAGCTCCCCCCTGGGAGCGGGAGGATTCTCAGATACGCAGTATTTT. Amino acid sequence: CATSSPLGAGGFSDTQYF.

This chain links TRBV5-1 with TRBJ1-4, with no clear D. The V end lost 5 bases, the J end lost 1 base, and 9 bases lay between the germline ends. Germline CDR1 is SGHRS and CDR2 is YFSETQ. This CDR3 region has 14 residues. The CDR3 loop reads CASRPWGTNEKLFF. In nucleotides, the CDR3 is TGCGCCAGCAGACCTTGGGGAACTAATGAAAAACTGTTTTTT.

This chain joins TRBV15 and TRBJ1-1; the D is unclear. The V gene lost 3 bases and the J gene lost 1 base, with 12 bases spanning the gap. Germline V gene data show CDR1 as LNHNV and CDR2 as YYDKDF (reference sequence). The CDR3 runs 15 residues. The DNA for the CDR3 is TGTGCCACCAGCAGGCGGCAGGATAAGAACACTGAAGCTTTCTTT. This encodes CATSRRQDKNTEAFF.

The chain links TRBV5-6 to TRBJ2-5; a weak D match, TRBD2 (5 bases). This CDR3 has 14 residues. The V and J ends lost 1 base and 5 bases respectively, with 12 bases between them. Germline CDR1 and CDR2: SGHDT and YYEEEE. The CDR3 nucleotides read TGTGCCAGCAGCTTGTTCCTGGGCGGGGAGACCCAGTACTTC. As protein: CASSLFLGGETQYF.

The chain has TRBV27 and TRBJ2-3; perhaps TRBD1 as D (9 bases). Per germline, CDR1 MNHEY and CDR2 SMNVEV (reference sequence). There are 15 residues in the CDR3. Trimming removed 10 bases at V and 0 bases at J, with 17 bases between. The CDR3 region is CATGGTGLSTDTQYF. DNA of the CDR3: TGTGCCACGGGAGGGACAGGGCTAAGCACAGATACGCAGTATTTT.

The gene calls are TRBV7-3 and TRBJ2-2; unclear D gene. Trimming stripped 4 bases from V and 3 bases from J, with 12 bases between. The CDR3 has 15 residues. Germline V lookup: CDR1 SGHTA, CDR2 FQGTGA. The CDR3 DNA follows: TGTGCCAGCAGCTCACGTTTTGCGGACACCGGGGAGCTGTTTTTT. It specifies CASSSRFADTGELFF.

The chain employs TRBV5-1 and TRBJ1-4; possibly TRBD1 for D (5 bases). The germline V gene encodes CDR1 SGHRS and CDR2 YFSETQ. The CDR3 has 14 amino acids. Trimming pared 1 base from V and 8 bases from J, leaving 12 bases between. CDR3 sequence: CASSLLRGGEKLFF. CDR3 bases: TGCGCCAGCAGCTTGTTGCGGGGGGGAGAAAAACTGTTTTTT.

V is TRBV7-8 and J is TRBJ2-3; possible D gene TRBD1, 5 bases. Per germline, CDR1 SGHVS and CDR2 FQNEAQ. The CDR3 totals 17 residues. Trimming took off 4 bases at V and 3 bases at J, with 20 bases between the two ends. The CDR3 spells CASSYLRVSLETDTQYF. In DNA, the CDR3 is TGTGCCAGCAGCTATCTCAGGGTCTCCCTAGAGACAGATACGCAGTATTTT.

The CDR3 region has the DNA TGTGCCACCGATGCCGTGGGGTTCAGCAATCAGCCCCAGCATTTT. Translated: CATDAVGFSNQPQHF. J is TRBJ1-5 and V is TRBV19; D not resolved. Trimming removed 10 bases from V and 1 base from J, with 17 bases in between. The CDR3 sequence is 15 residues long. The germline V gene encodes CDR1 LNHDA and CDR2 SQIVND (reference sequence).

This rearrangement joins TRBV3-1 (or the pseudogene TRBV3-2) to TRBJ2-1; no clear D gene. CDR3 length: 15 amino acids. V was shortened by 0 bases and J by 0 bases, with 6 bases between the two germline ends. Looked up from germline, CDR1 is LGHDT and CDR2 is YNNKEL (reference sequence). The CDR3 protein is CASSQDRSSYNEQFF. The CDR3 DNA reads TGTGCCAGCAGCCAAGACCGCAGCTCCTACAATGAGCAGTTCTTC.